This entry lists 9 T cell receptor beta chains sequenced from one sample in a study of T cells expressing NK-cell markers. TCRdb reanalyzed the 5' RACE reads, giving one entry per CDR3 protein sequence and no DNA. The table lists about 450,000 distinct CDR3 sequences, with approximately 6.8% in the top ten. Sequenced material: blood T cells: a sorted CD56 or NKG2C T cell subset, CD4+ or CD8+ T cells, or bulk PBMC T cells (not recorded which). The source is a woman aged 18 to 75 in good health.

The V call is TRBV7-2, the J call TRBJ1-4; the TCRdb call, TRBD1, lacks DNA for checking. This CDR3 has 17 residues. Germline V lookup: CDR1 SGHTA, CDR2 FQGNSA. The CDR3 region is CASSLSVRTPGDRKLFF. Together with reference TRBV7-2 and TRBJ1-4, the CDR3 gives the full variable domain: GAGVSQSPSNKVTEKGKDVELRCDPISGHTALYWYRQSLGQGLEFLIYFQGNSAPDKSGLPSDRFSAERTGGSVSTLTIQRTQQEDSAVYLCASSLSVRTPGDRKLFFGSGTQLSVL.

This sequence joins TRBV10-3 and TRBJ2-2; TCRdb designates TRBD1, a call that cannot be tested without DNA. This CDR3 has 16 amino acids. Germline assignment: CDR1 ENHRY and CDR2 SYGVKD. The CDR3 spells CAISPRTGVNTGELFF.

This CDR3 is CASSTWDGSNQPQHF. This chain connects TRBV12-3 or TRBV12-4 to TRBJ1-5; TCRdb lists TRBD1, though no DNA is available to test this call. This CDR3 comprises 15 residues.

This chain uses TRBV7-8 with TRBJ1-1; as DNA is missing, the TRBD1 call by TCRdb cannot be tested. Germline CDR1 reads SGHVS; CDR2 reads FQNEAQ. The CDR3 covers 15 residues. CDR3 loop: CASSVLQGAGTEAFF. Based on the CDR3 plus reference TRBV7-8 and TRBJ1-1, the full variable domain is GAGVSQSPRYKVAKRGQDVALRCDPISGHVSLFWYQQALGQGPEFLTYFQNEAQLDKSGLPSDRFFAERPEGSVSTLKIQRTQQEDSAVYLCASSVLQGAGTEAFFGQGTRLTVV.

The chain is built from TRBV4-3 and TRBJ2-1. The germline CDR1 and CDR2 sequences are LGHNA and YSLEER. The CDR3 length is 15 residues. The CDR3: CASSQDASTYNEQFF.

The rearrangement links TRBV30 to TRBJ1-2; TCRdb's D call of TRBD1 is untestable without DNA. In germline, CDR1 is GTSNPN, CDR2 SVGIG (reference sequence). This CDR3 is 12 amino acids long. The CDR3 here is CAWSRGGTGYTF.

The CDR3 region is CSARVWGENTDTQYF. The gene calls are TRBV20-1 and TRBJ2-3; the D call from TCRdb, TRBD1, cannot be confirmed without DNA. This CDR3 spans 15 amino acids. Per the germline V gene, CDR1 is DFQATT and CDR2 is SNEGSKA (reference sequence).

The chain uses TRBV7-9 and TRBJ2-1. Per the germline V gene, CDR1 is SEHNR and CDR2 is FQNEAQ (reference sequence). The CDR3 contains 12 residues. This CDR3 reads CASSHRVYEQFF.

J is TRBJ1-5 and V is TRBV27. Germline lookup yields CDR1 MNHEY and CDR2 SMNVEV (reference sequence). This CDR3 comprises 16 residues. CDR3 in amino acids: CASSPGRIYSNQPQHF.